One TCR beta chain is described in this entry. What it binds is unknown. The sample contains more than one DNA sequence encoding this CDR3. TCRdb's table, derived via immunoSEQ multiplex PCR, lists solely in-frame clones and lacks some. This table has about 210,000 clones, almost 95% appearing once. The data stem from a study of T cell responses to AZD1222 COVID-19 vaccine. Study in general: Pooled samples include second doses given at about 4 or 12 weeks. Overall study results and limits: Repertoires were collected only later (after the peak T cell response had occurred). Spike-specific TCR breadth and depth grew following two AZD1222 doses. The donors showed a predominance of white British ancestry and of females, with possible underestimation of clonal diversity.

V lost 1 base and J lost 2; bases outside the gene matches: 0. This CDR3 spans 14 amino acids. Germline values: CDR1 SEHNR, CDR2 FQNEAQ (reference sequence). This receptor was identified in an adult in good health. The chain has TRBV7-9 and TRBJ1-2, with 8 bases identical to TRBD1. Specimen: peripheral blood, collected on day 0 of AZD1222 vaccination. The CDR3: CASSLGTGNYGYTF. The CDR3 nucleotides are TGTGCCAGCAGCTTAGGGACAGGGAACTATGGCTACACCTTC.